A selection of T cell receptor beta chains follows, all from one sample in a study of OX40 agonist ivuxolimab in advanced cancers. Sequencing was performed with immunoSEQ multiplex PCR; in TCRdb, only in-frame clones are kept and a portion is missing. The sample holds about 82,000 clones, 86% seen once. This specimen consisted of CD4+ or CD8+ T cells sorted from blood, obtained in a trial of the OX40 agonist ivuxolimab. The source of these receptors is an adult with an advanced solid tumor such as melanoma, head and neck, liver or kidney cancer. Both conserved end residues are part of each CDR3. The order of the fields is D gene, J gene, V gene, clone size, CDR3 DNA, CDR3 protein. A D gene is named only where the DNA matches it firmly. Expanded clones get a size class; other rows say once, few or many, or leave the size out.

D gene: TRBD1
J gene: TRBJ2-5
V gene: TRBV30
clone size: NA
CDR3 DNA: TGTGCCCGAACCGGGACAGCCGGAGGAGAGACCCAGTACTTC
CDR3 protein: CARTGTAGGETQYF

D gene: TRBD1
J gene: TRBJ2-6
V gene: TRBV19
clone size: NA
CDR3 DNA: TGTGCCAGTAGTAAACAGGGGAGTAGGTCTGGGGCCAACGTCCTGACTTTC
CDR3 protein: CASSKQGSRSGANVLTF

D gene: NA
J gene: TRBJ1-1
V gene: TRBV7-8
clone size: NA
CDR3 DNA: TGTGCCAGCAGCTTAGGGGGGGGCACTGAAGCTTTCTTT
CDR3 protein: CASSLGGGTEAFF

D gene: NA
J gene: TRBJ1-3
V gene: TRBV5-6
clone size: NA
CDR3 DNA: TGTGCCAGCAGCTTGTACGGCGGGACGGCGCCAGAAACTGGAAACACCATATATTTT
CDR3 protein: CASSLYGGTAPETGNTIYF

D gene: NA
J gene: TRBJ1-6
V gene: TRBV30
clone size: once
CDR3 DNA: TGTGCCTGGAGTGTAGGCGCAGGGAGAGTTTCACCCCTCCACTTT
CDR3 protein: CAWSVGAGRVSPLHF

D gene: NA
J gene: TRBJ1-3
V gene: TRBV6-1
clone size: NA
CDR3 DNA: TGTGCCAGCAGTAAGACAGTCCTCTCTGGAAACACCATATATTTT
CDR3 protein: CASSKTVLSGNTIYF

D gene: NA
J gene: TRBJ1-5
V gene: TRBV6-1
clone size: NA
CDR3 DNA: TGTGCCAGCTCCGACCGTAGCAATCAGCCCCAGCATTTT
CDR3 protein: CASSDRSNQPQHF

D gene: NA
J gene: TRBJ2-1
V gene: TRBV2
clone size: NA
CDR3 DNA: TGTGCCAGCGAAGAGCGGAGCTACAATGAGCAGTTCTTC
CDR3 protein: CASEERSYNEQFF

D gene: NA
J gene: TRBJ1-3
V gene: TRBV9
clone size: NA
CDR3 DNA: TGTGCCAGCAGCGTAGGCTCTTCGGGCTCATACTCTGGAAACACCATATATTTT
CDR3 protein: CASSVGSSGSYSGNTIYF

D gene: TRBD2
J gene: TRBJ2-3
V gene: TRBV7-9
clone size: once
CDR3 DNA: TGTGCCAGCAGCTTCGCGGGAGGGAGCACAGATACGCAGTATTTT
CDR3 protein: CASSFAGGSTDTQYF

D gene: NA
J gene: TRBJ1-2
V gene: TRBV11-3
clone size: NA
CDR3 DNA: TGTGCCAGCAGCCTGGGACTCTATGGCTACACCTTC
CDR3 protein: CASSLGLYGYTF

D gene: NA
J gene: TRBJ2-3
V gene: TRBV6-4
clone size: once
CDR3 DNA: TGTGCCAGCAGGGCCCGGGGCAGGGGAGATACGCAGTATTTT
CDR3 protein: CASRARGRGDTQYF

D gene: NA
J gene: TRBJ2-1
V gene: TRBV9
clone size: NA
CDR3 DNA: TGTGCCAGCAGCGTAGAAGGCGGGATTGGCAATGAGCAGTTCTTC
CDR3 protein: CASSVEGGIGNEQFF

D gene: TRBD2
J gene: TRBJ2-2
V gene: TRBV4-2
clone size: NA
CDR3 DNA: TGTGCCAGCAGCCAAGATTACTCGAGCGGGAGGGCCGGGGAGCTGTTTTTT
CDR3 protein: CASSQDYSSGRAGELFF

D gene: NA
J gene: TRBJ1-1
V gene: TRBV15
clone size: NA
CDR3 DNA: TGTGCCACCAGCAGAGATTTCGGAGGAAACACTGAAGCTTTCTTT
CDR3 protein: CATSRDFGGNTEAFF

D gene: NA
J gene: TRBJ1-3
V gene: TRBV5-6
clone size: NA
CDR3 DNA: TGTGCCAGCAGCTTAGGGAATTCCGGTAACACCATATATTTT
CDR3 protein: CASSLGNSGNTIYF

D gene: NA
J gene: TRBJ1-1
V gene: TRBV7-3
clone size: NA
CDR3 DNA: TGTGCCAGCAGCCTACAACTCAGTGCTGAAGCTTTCTTT
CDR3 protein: CASSLQLSAEAFF

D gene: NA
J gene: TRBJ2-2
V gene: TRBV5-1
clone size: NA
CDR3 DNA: TGCGCCAGCAGCCCCGGGGAGGTAAACGGGGAGCTGTTTTTT
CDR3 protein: CASSPGEVNGELFF

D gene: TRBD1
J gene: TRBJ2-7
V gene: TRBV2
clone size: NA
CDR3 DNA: TGTGCCAGCAGTGTAACAGGGGGCTACGAGCAGTACTTC
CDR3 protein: CASSVTGGYEQYF

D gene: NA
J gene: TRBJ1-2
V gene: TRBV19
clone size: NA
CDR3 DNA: TGTGCCAGTACGACCTTTCCCGGCCTCGGAGCCGGCTACACCTTC
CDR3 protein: CASTTFPGLGAGYTF

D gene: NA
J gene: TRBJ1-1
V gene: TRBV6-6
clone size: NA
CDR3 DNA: TGTGCCACCTCACAACCGGGACTGGGAGCTTTCTTT
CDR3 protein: CATSQPGLGAFF

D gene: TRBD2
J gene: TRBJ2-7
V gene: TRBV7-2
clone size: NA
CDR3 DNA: TGTGCCAGCAGCCCGAGGCTAGCGGGAGCCCCCGAGCAGTACTTC
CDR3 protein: CASSPRLAGAPEQYF

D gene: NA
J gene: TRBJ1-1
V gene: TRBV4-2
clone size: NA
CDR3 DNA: TGTGCCAGCAGCCAAGCTGTCGGACTGAGGGGTGAAGCTTTCTTT
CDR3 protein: CASSQAVGLRGEAFF

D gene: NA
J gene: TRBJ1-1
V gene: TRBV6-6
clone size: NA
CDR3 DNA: TGTGCCAGCAGTTCCGCGCAGGGAAACACTGAAGCTTTCTTT
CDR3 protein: CASSSAQGNTEAFF

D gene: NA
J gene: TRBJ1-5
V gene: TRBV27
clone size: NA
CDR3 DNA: TGTGCCAGCAGTTTGGGGGATAGCAATCAGCCCCAGCATTTT
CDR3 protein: CASSLGDSNQPQHF

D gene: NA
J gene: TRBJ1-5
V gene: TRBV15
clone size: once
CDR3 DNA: TGTGCCACCAGCAGAGTTGGGGACGGGCCCCAGCATTTT
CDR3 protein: CATSRVGDGPQHF

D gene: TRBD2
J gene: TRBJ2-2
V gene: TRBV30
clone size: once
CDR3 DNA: TGTGCCTACTCAGGGACTAGCGCGAACACCGGGGAGCTGTTTTTT
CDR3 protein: CAYSGTSANTGELFF

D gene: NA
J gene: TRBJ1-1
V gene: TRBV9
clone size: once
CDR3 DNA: TGTGCCAGCAGCGTAGGCCAGAGTGTGGACACTGAAGCTTTCTTT
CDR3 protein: CASSVGQSVDTEAFF

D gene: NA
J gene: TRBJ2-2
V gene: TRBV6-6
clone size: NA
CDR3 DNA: TGTGCCAGCAGTTACTCGGAGGGCGGGGAGCTGTTTTTT
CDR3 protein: CASSYSEGGELFF

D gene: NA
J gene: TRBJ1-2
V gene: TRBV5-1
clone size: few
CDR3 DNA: TGCGCCAGCAGCTGGACGGAGAACTATGGCTACACCTTC
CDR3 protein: CASSWTENYGYTF

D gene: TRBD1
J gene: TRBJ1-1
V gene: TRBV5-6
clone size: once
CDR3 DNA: TGTGCCAGCAGCGCCGGGACAGGAACTGAAGCTTTCTTT
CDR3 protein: CASSAGTGTEAFF

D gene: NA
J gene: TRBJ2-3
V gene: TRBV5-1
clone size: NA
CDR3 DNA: TGCGCCAGCAGCTCACTCACCGGGTTCACTAGCACAGATACGCAGTATTTT
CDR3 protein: CASSSLTGFTSTDTQYF

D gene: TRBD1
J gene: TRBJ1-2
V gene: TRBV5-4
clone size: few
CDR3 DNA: TGTGCCAGCAGCTTCACAGGGGTTGGCTACACCTTC
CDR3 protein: CASSFTGVGYTF

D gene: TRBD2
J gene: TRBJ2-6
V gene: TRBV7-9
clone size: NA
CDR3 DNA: TGTGCCAGCAGCCTCGGACTAGCGGGAGGAACGGATGGGGCCAACGTCCTGACTTTC
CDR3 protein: CASSLGLAGGTDGANVLTF

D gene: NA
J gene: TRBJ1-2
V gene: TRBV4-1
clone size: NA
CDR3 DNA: TGCGCCAGCAGCCAAGGAATTGGCAGGGGCGCCTTTAGGGACTATGGCTACACCTTC
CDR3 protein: CASSQGIGRGAFRDYGYTF

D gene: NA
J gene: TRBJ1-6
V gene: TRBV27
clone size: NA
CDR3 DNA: TGTGCCAGCAGTTTAAAAGGGGTAGCTGGTTCACCCCTCCACTTT
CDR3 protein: CASSLKGVAGSPLHF

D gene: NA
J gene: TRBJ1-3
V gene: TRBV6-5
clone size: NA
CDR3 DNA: TGTGCCTCCAGGGGTTCTGGAAACACCATATATTTT
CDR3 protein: CASRGSGNTIYF

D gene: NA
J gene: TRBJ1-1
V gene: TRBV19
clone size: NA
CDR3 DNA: TGTGCCAGTAGTGGACGCGTTAACGCGAACACTGAAGCTTTCTTT
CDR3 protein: CASSGRVNANTEAFF

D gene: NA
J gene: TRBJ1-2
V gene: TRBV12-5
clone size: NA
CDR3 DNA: TGTGCTAGTGGGGACAGTTCTGCGACTGGCTACACCTTC
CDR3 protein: CASGDSSATGYTF

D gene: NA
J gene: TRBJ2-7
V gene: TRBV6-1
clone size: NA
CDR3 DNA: TGTGCCAGCAGTGAAGCCTCAGGACCACGGGGCGAGCAGTACTTC
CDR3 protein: CASSEASGPRGEQYF

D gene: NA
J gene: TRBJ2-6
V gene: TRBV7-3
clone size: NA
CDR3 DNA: TGTGCCAGCAGCTCGACTGGGGCCAACGTCCTGACTTTC
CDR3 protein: CASSSTGANVLTF

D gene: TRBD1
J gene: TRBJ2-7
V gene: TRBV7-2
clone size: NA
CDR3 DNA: TGTGCCAGCAGCACAACCGGGACAGGGCCCTACGAGCAGTACTTC
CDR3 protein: CASSTTGTGPYEQYF

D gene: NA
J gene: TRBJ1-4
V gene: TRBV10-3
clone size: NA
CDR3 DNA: TGTGCCATCAGTGGTGCAACTAATGAAAAACTGTTTTTT
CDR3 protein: CAISGATNEKLFF

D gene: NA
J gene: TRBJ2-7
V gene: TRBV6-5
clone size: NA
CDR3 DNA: TGTGCCAGCAGTTCGGGTCCCCACGACGAGCAGTACTTC
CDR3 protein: CASSSGPHDEQYF

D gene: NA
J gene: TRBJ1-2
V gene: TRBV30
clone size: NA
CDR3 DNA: TGTGCCTGGAGCGACGGATTCCTGGGCTATGGCTACACCTTC
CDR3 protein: CAWSDGFLGYGYTF

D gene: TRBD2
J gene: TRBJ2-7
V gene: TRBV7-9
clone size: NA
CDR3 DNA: TGTGCCAGCAGCTTATCGACGAGCGGGAGGGTGTACGAGCAGTACTTC
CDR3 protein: CASSLSTSGRVYEQYF

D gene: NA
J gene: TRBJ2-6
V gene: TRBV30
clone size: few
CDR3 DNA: TGTGCCTGGGGCCGACTAGAAAGGTTAAACTCTGGGGCCAACGTCCTGACTTTC
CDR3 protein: CAWGRLERLNSGANVLTF

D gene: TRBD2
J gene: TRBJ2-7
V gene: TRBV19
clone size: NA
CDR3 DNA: TGTGCCAGTAGTATAACTGGGGGGGTCTCCTACGAGCAGTACTTC
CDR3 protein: CASSITGGVSYEQYF

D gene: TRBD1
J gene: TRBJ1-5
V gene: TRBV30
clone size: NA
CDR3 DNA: TGTGCCTGGAGTTCTACAGGGGAGGGGCAGCCCCAGCATTTT
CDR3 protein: CAWSSTGEGQPQHF

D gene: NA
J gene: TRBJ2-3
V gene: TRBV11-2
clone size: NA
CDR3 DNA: TGTGCCAGCGCTGGACAGAGCACAGATACGCAGTATTTT
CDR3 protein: CASAGQSTDTQYF

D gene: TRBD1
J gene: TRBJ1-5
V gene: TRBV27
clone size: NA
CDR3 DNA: TGTGCGTACCCCCCCGAAAGGACAGGGGCGAATCAGCCCCAGCATTTT
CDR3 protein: CAYPPERTGANQPQHF

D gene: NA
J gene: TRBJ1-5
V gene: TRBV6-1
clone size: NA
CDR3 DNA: TGTGCCGCCTTAAGCAGGGGTCGTAGCAATCAGCCCCAGCATTTT
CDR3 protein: CAALSRGRSNQPQHF